This TCR beta chain was observed in a study of T-cell reconstitution after alpha-beta-depleted transplantation in children. Unique molecular identifiers featured in how the TCRbeta library was prepared. One entry per CDR3 protein results from TCRdb running MiXCR on the PCR reads. The data hold about 540,000 distinct CDR3 sequences, with roughly 18% observed a single time. V was clipped by 2 bases and J by 0 bases, with 8 bases between them. This CDR3 comprises 14 residues. Germline values: CDR1 MNHNS, CDR2 SASEGT. Specimen: PBMCs from the stem cell graft donor, collected from the stem cell graft. The chain has TRBV6-1 and TRBJ2-7; D not certain. The receptor was isolated from a human donor who donated a stem cell graft to a child with acute lymphoblastic leukemia. CDR3 nucleotides: TGTGCCAGCAGTGAATCAAGTGGCTCCTACGAGCAGTACTTC. This encodes CASSESSGSYEQYF.